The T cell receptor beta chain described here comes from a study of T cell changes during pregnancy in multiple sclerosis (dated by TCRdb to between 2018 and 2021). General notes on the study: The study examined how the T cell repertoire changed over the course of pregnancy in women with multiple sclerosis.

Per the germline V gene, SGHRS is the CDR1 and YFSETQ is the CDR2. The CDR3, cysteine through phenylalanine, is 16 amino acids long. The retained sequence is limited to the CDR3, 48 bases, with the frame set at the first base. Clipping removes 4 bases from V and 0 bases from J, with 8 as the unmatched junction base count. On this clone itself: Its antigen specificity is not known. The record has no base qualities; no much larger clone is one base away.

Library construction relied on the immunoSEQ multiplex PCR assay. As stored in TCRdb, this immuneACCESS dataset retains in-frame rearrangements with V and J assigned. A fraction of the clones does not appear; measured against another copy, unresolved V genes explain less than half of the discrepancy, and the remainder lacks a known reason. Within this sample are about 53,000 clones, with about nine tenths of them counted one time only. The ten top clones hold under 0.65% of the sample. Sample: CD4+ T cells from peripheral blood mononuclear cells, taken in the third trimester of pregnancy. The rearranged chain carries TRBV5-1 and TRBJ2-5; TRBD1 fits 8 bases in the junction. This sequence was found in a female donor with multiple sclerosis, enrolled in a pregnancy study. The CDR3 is CASSPQDRAYQETQYF. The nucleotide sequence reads TGCGCCAGCAGCCCACAGGACAGGGCATACCAAGAGACCCAGTACTTC.